This T cell receptor (beta chain) comes out of a study of blood T cell repertoires in COVID-19. Whole-study context: There were acute and convalescent COVID-19 samples, and they came from the United States, Italy and Spain. Nucleic acid was either cDNA or gDNA, and it came from T cells, B-cell-depleted T cells, or PBMCs.

The CDR3 is 15 amino acids. Germline-derived CDR1 and CDR2 are LNHDA and SQIVND (reference sequence). V lost 5 bases to trimming and J lost 7 bases; unmatched junction nucleotides: 9. As processed by the authors: Estimates of nucleated cell counts were drawn from the amplification of reference gene primers. Here immunoSEQ multiplex PCR was the method, and the copy in TCRdb shows in-frame clones only, minus some. D and trimming come from the DNA, and the V and J calls and clone size come from that table. The table lists under 200,000 clones, 80% to 85% of them singletons, with about 10% in the top ten.

The TCR originated in a woman of 80 years or more with active or convalescent COVID-19. The sample taken for sequencing was peripheral blood. V and J are TRBV19 and TRBJ1-5, with 9 bases matching TRBD1. The CDR3: CASSARDRVSQPQHF. In DNA form, the CDR3 reads TGTGCCAGTAGTGCCCGGGACAGGGTGTCCCAGCCCCAGCATTTT.